The 3 T cell receptor beta chains presented below share a single source sample, sequenced in a study of CD8+ T cells in alopecia areata (dated by TCRdb to between 2017 and 2018). The library was obtained by the immunoSEQ multiplex PCR assay. RNA was extracted from all samples and reverse transcribed into cDNA as template for TCR sequencing. The immuneACCESS repertoire file appears here via TCRdb, limited to in-frame rearrangements. These files lack a portion of the clones; in checked studies, under half of the deficit traces to unresolved V genes, and the cause of the others is not known. The sample table lists some 190,000 clones, approximately 67% of them with a count of one. The leading ten clones occupy 0.95% to 1.5% of the sample. In light of the paper, this sample's treatment or condition label describes: oral pan-JAK inhibitor, 5-10 mg twice daily. The sample here was CD4+ T cells sorted from blood, taken between weeks 44 and 45, from a patient treated with tofacitinib. Receptors were obtained from a human donor with alopecia areata.

Concerning this clone: An end of the junction differs from the germline gene, which may be a read error. The chain employs TRBV7-2 and TRBJ2-3, with 8 bases lining up with TRBD2. The CDR3 extends over 14 amino acids. Germline loops: CDR1 SGHTA, CDR2 FQGNSA. This CDR3 is CASSSRTSKDTQYF. DNA of the CDR3: TGTGCCAGCAGCTCCCGGACTAGCAAAGATACGCAGTATTTT.

This clone occurred a few times. The chain joins TRBV30 to TRBJ2-3; D gene unclear. The length of the CDR3 is 14 residues. V gave up 0 bases and J gave up 2 bases, with 9 bases separating them. The germline CDR1 and CDR2 sequences are GTSNPN and SVGIG (reference sequence). The CDR3 DNA reads TGTGCCTGGAGTGTGGATCAGTCCACAGATACGCAGTATTTT. Residues: CAWSVDQSTDTQYF.

The chain combines TRBV11-2 with TRBJ2-7; D not certain. The CDR3 length is 11 residues. V gave up 4 bases and J gave up 5 bases, with 6 bases separating them. Looked up from germline, CDR1 is SGHAT and CDR2 is FQNNGV. The CDR3, as DNA: TGTGCCAGCAGCTCCGGGCACGAGCAGTACTTC. Its translation: CASSSGHEQYF.